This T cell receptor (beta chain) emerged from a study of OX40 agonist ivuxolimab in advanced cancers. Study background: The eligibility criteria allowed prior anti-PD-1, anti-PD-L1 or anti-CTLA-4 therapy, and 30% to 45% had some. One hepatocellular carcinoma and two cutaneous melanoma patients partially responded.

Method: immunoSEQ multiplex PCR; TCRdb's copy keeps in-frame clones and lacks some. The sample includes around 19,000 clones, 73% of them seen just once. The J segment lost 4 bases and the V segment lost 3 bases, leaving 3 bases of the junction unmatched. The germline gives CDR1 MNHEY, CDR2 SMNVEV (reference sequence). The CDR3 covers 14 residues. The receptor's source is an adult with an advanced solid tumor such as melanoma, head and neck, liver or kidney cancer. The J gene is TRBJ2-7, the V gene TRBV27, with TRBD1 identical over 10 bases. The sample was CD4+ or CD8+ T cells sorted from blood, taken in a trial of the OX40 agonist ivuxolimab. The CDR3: CASSFGQGGYEQYF. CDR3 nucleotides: TGTGCCAGCAGTTTCGGACAGGGGGGATACGAGCAGTACTTC.